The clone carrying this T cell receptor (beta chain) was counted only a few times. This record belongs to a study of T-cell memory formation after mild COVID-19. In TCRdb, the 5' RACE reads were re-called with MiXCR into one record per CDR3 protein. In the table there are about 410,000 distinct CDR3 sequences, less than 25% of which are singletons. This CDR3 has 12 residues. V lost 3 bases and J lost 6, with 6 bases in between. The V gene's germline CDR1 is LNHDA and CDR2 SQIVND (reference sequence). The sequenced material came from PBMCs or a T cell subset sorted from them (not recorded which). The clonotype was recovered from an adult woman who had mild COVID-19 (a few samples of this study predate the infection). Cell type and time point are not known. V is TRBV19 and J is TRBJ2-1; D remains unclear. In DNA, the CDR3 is TGTGCCAGTAGTATGTGGGGCAATGAGCAGTTCTTC. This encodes CASSMWGNEQFF.